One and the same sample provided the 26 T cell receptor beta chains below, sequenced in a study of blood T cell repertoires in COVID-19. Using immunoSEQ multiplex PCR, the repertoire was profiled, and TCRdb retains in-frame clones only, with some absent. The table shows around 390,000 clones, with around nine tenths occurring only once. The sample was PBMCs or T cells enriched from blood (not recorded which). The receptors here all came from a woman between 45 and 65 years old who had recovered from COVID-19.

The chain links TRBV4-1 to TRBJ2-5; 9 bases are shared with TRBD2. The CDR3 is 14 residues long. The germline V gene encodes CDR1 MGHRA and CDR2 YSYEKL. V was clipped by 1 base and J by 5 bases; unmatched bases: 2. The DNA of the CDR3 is TGCGCCAGCAGCCAAGGACTAGCGGACGAGACCCAGTACTTC. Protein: CASSQGLADETQYF.

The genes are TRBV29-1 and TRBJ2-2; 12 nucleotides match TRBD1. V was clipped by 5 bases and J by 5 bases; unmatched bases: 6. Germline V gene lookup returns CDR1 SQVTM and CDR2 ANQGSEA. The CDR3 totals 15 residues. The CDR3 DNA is TGCAGCGTTACCGGGACAGGGGGCTGGACCGGGGAGCTGTTTTTT. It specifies CSVTGTGGWTGELFF.

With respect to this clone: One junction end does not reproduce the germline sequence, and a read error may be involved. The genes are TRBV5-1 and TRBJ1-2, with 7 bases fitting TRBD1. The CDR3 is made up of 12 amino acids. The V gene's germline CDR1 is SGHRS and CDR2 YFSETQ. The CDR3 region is CASSFHRDSKTF. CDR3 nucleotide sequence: TGCGCCAGCAGCTTCCACCGGGACAGTAAGACGTTC.

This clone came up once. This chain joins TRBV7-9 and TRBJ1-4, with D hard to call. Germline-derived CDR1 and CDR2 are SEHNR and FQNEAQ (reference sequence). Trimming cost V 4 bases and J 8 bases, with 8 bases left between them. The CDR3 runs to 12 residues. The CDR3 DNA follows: TGTGCCAGCAGCTCTAGAGGGGAAAAACTGTTTTTT. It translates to CASSSRGEKLFF.

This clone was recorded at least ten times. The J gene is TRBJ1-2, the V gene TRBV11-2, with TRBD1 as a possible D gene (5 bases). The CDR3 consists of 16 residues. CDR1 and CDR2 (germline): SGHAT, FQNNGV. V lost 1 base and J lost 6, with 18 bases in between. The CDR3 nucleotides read TGTGCCAGCAGCTTAGGGCGGGGGATGGGGGTTAATGGCTACACCTTC. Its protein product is CASSLGRGMGVNGYTF. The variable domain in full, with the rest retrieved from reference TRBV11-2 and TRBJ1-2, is EAGVAQSPRYKIIEKRQSVAFWCNPISGHATLYWYQQILGQGPKLLIQFQNNGVVDDSQLPKDRFSAERLKGVDSTLKIQPAKLEDSAVYLCASSLGRGMGVNGYTFGSGTRLTVV.

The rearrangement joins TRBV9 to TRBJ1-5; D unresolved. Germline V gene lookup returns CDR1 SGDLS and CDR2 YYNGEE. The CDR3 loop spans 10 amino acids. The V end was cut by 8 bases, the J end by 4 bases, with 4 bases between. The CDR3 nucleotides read TGTGCCAGGACAAATCAGCCCCAGCATTTT. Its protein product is CARTNQPQHF.

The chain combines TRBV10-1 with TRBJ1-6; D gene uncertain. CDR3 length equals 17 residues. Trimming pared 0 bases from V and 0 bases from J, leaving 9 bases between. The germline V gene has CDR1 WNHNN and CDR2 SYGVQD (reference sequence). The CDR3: CASSESTASSYNSPLHF. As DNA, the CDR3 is TGCGCCAGCAGTGAGTCAACAGCAAGCTCCTATAATTCACCCCTCCACTTT.

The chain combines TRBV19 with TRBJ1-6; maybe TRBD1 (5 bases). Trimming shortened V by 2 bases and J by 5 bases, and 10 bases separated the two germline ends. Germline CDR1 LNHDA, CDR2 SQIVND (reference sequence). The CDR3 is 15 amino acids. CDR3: CASSIQGGDNSPLHF. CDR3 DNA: TGTGCCAGTAGTATACAGGGAGGTGATAATTCACCCCTCCACTTT.

CDR3 sequence (DNA): TGCGCCAGCAGCTTGGTGGGGCGCGCGGGGGCCGATCACGGATATACGCAGTATTTT. Residues: CASSLVGRAGADHGYTQYF. The chain couples TRBV5-1 to TRBJ2-3; D may be TRBD2 (7 bases). This CDR3 region has 19 residues. Trimming removed 0 bases from V and 7 bases from J, with 27 bases in between. The V gene's germline CDR1 is SGHRS and CDR2 YFSETQ.

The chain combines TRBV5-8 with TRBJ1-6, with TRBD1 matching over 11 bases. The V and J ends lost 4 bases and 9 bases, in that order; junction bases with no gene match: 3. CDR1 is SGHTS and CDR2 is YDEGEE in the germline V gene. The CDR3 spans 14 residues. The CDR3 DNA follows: TGTGCCAGCAGCCCGGACAGGGGGCTTTCACCCCTCCACTTT. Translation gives CASSPDRGLSPLHF.

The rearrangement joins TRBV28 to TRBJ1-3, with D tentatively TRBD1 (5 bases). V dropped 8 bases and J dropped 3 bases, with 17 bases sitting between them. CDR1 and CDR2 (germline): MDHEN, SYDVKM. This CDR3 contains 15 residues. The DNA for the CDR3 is TGTGCCAGCGTCACGACCAGGGATCGTGGAAACACCATATATTTT. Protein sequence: CASVTTRDRGNTIYF.

CDR3 DNA sequence: TGTGCCACCAGTGATAGCGGAGGGTACCAAGAGACCCAGTACTTC. Protein sequence: CATSDSGGYQETQYF. This sequence joins TRBV24-1 and TRBJ2-5, with D possibly matching TRBD2 (6 bases). V was clipped by 3 bases and J by 0 bases, with 10 bases between them. The germline V gene encodes CDR1 KGHDR and CDR2 SFDVKD. The CDR3 has 15 residues.

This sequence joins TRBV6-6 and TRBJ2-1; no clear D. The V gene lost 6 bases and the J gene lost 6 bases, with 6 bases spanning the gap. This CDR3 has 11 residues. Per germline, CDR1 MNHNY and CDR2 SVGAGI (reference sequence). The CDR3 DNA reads TGTGCCAGCAGCCTGAGCAATGAGCAGTTCTTC. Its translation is CASSLSNEQFF.

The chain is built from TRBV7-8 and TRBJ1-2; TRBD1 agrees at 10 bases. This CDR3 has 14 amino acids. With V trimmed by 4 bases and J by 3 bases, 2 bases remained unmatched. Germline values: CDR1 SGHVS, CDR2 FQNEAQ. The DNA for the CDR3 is TGTGCCAGCAGCTCCGGGACAGGGGACTATGGCTACACCTTC. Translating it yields CASSSGTGDYGYTF.

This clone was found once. CDR3 amino acids: CASSLGSGEASYEQYF. The CDR3, as DNA: TGCGCCAGCAGCTTGGGGTCGGGGGAGGCCTCCTACGAGCAGTACTTC. This chain joins TRBV5-1 and TRBJ2-7, with a weak D call TRBD2 (6 bases). V lost 0 bases, J lost 0 bases, and 13 bases lay in between. The CDR3 spans 16 residues. The germline V gene has CDR1 SGHRS and CDR2 YFSETQ.

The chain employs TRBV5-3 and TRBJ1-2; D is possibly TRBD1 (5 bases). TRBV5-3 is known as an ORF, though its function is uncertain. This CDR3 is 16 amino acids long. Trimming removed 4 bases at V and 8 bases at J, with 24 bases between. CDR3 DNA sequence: TGTGCCAGAAGCCAGGTCGCCGGGACTGCGCTCGACGGCTACACCTTC. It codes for CARSQVAGTALDGYTF.

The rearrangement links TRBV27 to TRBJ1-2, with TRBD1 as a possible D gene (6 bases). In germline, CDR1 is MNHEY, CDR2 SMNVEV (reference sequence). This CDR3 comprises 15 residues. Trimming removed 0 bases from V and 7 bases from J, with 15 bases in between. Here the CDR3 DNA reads TGTGCCAGCAGTTTATCCCCCGGGACATTTAGTGGCTACACCTTC. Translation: CASSLSPGTFSGYTF.

The CDR3 nucleotides are TGTGCCAGCAATCGGGATAGTTCGAGGGGAAACACCATATATTTT. Amino acids: CASNRDSSRGNTIYF. The V and J genes are TRBV6-5 and TRBJ1-3; no clear D. The CDR3 runs to 15 residues. Trimming took 7 bases from V and 4 from J, leaving 17 bases between them. Germline-derived CDR1 and CDR2 are MNHEY and SVGAGI.

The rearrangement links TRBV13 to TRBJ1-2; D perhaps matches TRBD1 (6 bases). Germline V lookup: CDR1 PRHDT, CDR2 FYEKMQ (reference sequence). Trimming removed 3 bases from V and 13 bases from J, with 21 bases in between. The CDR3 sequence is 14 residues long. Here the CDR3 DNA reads TGTGCCAGCAGCTTCCGACGACAGGCCCCGAGTCTCACCTTC. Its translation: CASSFRRQAPSLTF.

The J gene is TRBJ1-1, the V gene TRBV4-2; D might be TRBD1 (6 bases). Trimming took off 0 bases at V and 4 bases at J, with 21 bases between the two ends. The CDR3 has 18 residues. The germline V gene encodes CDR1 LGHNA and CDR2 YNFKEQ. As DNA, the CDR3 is TGTGCCAGCAGCCAAGATCCAGGGGTCGGTCTTGATCTCACTGAAGCTTTCTTT. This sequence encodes CASSQDPGVGLDLTEAFF.

CDR3 amino acids: CATRGPGTGPTDTQYF. DNA of the CDR3: TGTGCCACCAGGGGTCCCGGGACAGGGCCCACAGATACGCAGTATTTT. The chain carries TRBV15 and TRBJ2-3; 9 positions agree with TRBD1. Germline CDR1 LNHNV, CDR2 YYDKDF (reference sequence). The CDR3 runs to 16 residues. The J segment lost 2 bases and the V segment lost 6 bases, leaving 9 bases of the junction unmatched.

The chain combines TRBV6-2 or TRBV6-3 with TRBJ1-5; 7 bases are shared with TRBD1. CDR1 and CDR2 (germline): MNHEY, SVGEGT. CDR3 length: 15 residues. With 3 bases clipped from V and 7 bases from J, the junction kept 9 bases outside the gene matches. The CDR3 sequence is CASSYLWQGGQPQHF. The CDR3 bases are TGTGCCAGCAGTTATCTCTGGCAGGGGGGACAGCCCCAGCATTTT.

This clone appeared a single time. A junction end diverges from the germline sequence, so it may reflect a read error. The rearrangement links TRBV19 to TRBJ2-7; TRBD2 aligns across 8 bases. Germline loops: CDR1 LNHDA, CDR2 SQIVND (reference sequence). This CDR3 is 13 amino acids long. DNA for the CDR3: TGCCTCGGGGGGGGACCGCCGTTCTACGAGCAGTACTTC. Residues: CLGGGPPFYEQYF.

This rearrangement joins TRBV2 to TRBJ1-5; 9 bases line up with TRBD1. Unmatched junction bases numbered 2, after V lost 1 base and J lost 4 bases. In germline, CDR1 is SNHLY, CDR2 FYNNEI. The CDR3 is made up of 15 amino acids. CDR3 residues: CASSEGTGVNQPQHF. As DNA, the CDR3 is TGTGCCAGCAGTGAAGGGACAGGGGTTAATCAGCCCCAGCATTTT.

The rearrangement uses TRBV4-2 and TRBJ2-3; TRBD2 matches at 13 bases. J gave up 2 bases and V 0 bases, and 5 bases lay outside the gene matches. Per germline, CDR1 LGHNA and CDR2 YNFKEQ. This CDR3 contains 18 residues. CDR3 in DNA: TGTGCCAGCAGCCAAGAGGGACTAGCGGGGAGAAACACAGATACGCAGTATTTT. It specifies CASSQEGLAGRNTDTQYF.

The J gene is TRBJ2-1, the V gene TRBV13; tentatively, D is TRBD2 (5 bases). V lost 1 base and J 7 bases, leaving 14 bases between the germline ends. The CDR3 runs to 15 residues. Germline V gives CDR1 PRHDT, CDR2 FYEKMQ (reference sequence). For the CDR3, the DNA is TGTGCCAGCAGCTTAGAGAGTGGCGGGTTGAATGAGCAGTTCTTC. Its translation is CASSLESGGLNEQFF.